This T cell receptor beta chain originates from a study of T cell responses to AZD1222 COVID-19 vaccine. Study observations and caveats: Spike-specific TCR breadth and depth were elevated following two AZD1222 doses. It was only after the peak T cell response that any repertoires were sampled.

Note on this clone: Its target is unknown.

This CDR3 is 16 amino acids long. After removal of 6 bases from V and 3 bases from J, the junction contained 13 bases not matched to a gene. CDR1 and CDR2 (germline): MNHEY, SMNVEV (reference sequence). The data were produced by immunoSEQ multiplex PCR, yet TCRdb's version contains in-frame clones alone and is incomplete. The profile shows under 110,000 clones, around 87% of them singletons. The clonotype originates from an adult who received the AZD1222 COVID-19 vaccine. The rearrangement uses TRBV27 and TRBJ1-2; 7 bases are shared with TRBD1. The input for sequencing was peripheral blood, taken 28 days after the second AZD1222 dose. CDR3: CASRDSGGRHYYGYTF. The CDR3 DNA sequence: TGTGCCAGCAGGGACTCAGGGGGTAGGCACTACTATGGCTACACCTTC.